This TCR beta chain is from a study of shared clonotypes between healthy human individuals. It was CD45RO-negative cells, positively selected for CCR7, that made up naive CD8 cells, with terminally differentiated effector memory CD45RA+ cells excluded. Profiled with immunoSEQ multiplex PCR; TCRdb holds only in-frame clones, not every one. The sample carries hundreds of thousands of clones, roughly 98% recorded once. The CDR3 covers 15 residues. Germline V gene sequence: CDR1 SGHAT, CDR2 FQNNGV. V shed 5 bases and J 4 bases; nucleotides not matched to a gene: 10. The source of this sequence is a man aged 25-45 years in good health. The V call is TRBV11-2, the J call TRBJ2-7; 8 bases are shared with TRBD2. Sequencing was done on a sample of naive CD8+ T cells sorted from blood. The CDR3 DNA follows: TGTGCCAGCAGCCGATTTGCGGGAGGACAATACGAGCAGTACTTC. This codes for CASSRFAGGQYEQYF.